This paragraph reports one T cell receptor (beta chain). This specimen belongs to a study of blood T cell repertoires in COVID-19. Turning to the study itself: The origin of the acute and convalescent COVID-19 samples was the United States, Italy and Spain. Sample material is recorded as cDNA or gDNA derived from T cells, B-cell-depleted T cells, or PBMCs.

Source study methods: Estimates of nucleated cell counts were drawn from the amplification of reference gene primers. Method: immunoSEQ multiplex PCR; TCRdb's copy keeps in-frame clones and lacks some. D and trimming were read from the DNA, whereas the V and J calls and clone size are those reported in that table. The sample lists 67,000 or so clones, 81% occurring once. This TCR was recovered from a woman aged 70-85 years with acute or convalescent COVID-19. The sequenced sample was peripheral blood.

CDR3 amino acids: CASSSTGGGRTEAFF. DNA of the CDR3: TGTGCCAGCAGCTCGACAGGGGGAGGAAGGACTGAAGCTTTCTTT. The chain has TRBV5-8 and TRBJ1-1, with TRBD1 identical over 9 bases. Trimming removed 3 bases from V and 5 bases from J; junction bases left unmatched: 8. The CDR3 sequence is 15 residues long. The germline V gene has CDR1 SGHTS and CDR2 YDEGEE. The full variable domain, with the rest looked up from reference TRBV5-8 and TRBJ1-1, is EAGVTQSPTHLIKTRGQQATLRCSPISGHTSVYWYQQALGLGLQFLLWYDEGEERNRGNFPPRFSGRQFPNYSSELNVNALELEDSALYLCASSSTGGGRTEAFFGQGTRLTVV.